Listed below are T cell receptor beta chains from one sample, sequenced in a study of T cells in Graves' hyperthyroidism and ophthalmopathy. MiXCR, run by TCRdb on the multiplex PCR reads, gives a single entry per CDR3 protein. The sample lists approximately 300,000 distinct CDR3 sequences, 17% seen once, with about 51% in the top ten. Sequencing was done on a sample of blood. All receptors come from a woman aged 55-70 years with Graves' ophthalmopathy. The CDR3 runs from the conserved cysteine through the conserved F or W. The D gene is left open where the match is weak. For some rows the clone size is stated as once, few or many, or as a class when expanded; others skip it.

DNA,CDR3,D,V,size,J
TGTGCCAGCAGTTTACTCCCGGGACAGGGATCCTACGAGCAGTACTTC,CASSLLPGQGSYEQYF,TRBD1,TRBV27,many,TRBJ2-7
TGTGCCAGCAGCTCGAGCAGGGGTAGTAATTCACCCCTCCACTTT,CASSSSRGSNSPLHF,NA,TRBV7-2,many,TRBJ1-6
TGTGCCAGCTCACCACGGGTTTCGGGATGGAATGAGCAGTTCTTC,CASSPRVSGWNEQFF,NA,TRBV18,many,TRBJ2-1
TGCGCCAGCAGTGCCCGCTCTTTGAGGACAGGCGGTGAAAAACTGTTTTTT,CASSARSLRTGGEKLFF,TRBD1,TRBV10-1,few,TRBJ1-4
TGTGCCAGCAAAGAACGGGGACTTCCTTCCTACGAGCAGTACTTC,CASKERGLPSYEQYF,NA,TRBV2,many,TRBJ2-7
TGTGCCAGCTCACCGCGGACAGGGGGCGATCAGCCCCAGCATTTT,CASSPRTGGDQPQHF,TRBD1,TRBV18,few,TRBJ1-5
TGCGCCAGCAGCTTGGATGCGGGTTCCTACGAGCAGTACTTC,CASSLDAGSYEQYF,NA,TRBV5-1,few,TRBJ2-7
TGTGCCAGCAGCTTATCTAGCGGGGGGGAAGAGACCCAGTACTTC,CASSLSSGGEETQYF,TRBD2,TRBV7-9,NA,TRBJ2-5
TGCAGTGCTAGTAGTTTCGGGACGAGAGAGGAGACCCAGTACTTC,CSASSFGTREETQYF,NA,TRBV20-1,NA,TRBJ2-5
TGTGCCAGCATCCTGGGGGGGAGCACAGATACGCAGTATTTT,CASILGGSTDTQYF,TRBD2,TRBV7-6,many,TRBJ2-3